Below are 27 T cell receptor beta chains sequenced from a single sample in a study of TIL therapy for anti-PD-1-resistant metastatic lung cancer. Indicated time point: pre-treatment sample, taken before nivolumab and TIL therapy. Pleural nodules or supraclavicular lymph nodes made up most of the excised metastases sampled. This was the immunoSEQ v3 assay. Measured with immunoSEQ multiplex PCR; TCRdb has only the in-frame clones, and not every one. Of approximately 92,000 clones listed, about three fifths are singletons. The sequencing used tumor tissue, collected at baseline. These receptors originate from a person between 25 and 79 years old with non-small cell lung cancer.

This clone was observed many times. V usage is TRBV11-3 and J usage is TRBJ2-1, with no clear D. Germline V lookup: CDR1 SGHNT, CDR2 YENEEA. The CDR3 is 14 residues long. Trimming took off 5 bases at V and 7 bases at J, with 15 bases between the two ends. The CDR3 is CASSPPGSKNEQFF. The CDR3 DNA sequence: TGTGCCAGCAGCCCCCCGGGCAGTAAAAATGAGCAGTTCTTC.

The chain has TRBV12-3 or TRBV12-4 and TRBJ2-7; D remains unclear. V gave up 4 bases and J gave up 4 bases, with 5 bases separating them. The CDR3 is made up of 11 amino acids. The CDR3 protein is CASSSHYEQYF. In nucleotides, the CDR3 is TGTGCCAGCAGTTCCCATTACGAGCAGTACTTC.

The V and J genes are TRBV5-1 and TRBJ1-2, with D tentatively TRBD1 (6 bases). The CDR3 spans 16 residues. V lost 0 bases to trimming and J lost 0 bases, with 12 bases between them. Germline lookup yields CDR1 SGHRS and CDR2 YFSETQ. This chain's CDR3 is CASSLGWDTANYGYTF. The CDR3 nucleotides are TGCGCCAGCAGCTTGGGGTGGGACACCGCTAACTATGGCTACACCTTC. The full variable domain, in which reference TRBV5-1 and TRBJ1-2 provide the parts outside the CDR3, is KAGVTQTPRYLIKTRGQQVTLSCSPISGHRSVSWYQQTPGQGLQFLFEYFSETQRNKGNFPGRFSGRQFSNSRSEMNVSTLELGDSALYLCASSLGWDTANYGYTFGSGTRLTVV.

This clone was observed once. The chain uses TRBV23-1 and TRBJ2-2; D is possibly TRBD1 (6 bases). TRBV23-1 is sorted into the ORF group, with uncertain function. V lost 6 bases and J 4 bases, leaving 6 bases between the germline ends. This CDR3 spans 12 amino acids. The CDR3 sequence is CASRQGTGELFF. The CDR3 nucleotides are TGCGCCAGCAGACAGGGCACCGGGGAGCTGTTTTTT.

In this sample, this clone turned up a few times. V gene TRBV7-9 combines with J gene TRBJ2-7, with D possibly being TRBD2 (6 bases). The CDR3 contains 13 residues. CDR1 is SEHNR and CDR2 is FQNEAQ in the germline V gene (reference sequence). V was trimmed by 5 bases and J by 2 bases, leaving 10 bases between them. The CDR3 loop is CASSARGAYEQYF. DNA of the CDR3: TGTGCCAGCAGCGCCCGCGGGGCCTACGAGCAGTACTTC.

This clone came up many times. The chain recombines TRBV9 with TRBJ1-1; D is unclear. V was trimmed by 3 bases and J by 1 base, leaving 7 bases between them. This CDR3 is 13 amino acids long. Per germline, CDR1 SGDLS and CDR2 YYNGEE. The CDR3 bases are TGTGCCAGCAGCGGAGAGGGGAACACTGAAGCTTTCTTT. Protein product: CASSGEGNTEAFF.

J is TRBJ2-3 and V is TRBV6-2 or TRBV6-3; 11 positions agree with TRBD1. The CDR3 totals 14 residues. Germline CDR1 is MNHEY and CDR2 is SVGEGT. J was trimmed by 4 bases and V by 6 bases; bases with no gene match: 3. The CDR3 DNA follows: TGTGCCAGCAGCGGGACAGGGGGAGCAGATACGCAGTATTTT. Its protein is CASSGTGGADTQYF.

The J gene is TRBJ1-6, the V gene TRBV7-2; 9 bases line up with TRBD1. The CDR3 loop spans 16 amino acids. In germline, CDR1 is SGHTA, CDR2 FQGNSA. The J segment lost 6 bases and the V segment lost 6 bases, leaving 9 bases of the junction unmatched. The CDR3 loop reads CASSSTRTGVNSPLHF. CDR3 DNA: TGTGCCAGCAGTTCCACTCGGACAGGGGTTAATTCACCCCTCCACTTT.

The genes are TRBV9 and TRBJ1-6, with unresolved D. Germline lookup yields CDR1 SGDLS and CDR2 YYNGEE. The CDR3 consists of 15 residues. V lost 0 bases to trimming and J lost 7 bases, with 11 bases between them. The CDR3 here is CASSVGQAGNSPLHF. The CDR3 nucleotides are TGTGCCAGCAGCGTAGGGCAGGCTGGGAATTCACCCCTCCACTTT.

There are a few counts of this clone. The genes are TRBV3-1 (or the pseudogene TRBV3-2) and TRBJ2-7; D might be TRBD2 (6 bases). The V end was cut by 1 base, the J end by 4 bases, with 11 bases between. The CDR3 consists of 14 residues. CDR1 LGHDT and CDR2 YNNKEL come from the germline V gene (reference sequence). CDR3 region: CASSQAGLQYEQYF. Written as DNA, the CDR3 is TGTGCCAGCAGCCAAGCGGGACTGCAGTACGAGCAGTACTTC.

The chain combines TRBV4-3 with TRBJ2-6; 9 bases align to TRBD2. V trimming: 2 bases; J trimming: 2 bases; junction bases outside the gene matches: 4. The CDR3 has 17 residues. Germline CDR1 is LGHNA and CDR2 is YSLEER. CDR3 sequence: CASSQQIAGAGANVLTF. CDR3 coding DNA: TGCGCCAGCAGCCAACAAATAGCGGGAGCTGGGGCCAACGTCCTGACTTTC.

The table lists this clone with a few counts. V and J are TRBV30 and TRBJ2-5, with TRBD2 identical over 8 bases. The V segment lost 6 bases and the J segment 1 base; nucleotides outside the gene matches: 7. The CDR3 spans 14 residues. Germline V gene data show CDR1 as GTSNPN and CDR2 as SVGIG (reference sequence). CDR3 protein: CACLPAGGQETQYF. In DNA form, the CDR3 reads TGTGCCTGCCTGCCCGCGGGGGGCCAAGAGACCCAGTACTTC.

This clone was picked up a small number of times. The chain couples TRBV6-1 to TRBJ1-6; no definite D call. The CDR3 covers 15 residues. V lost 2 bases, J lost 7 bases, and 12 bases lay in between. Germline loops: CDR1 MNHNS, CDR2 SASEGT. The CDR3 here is CASSERQTINSPLHF. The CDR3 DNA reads TGTGCCAGCAGTGAAAGGCAGACGATCAATTCACCCCTCCACTTT.

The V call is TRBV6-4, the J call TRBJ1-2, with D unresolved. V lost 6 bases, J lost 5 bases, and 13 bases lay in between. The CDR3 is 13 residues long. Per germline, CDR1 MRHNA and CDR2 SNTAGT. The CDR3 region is CASSPQADYGYTF. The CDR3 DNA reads TGTGCCAGCAGCCCCCAGGCGGATTATGGCTACACCTTC.

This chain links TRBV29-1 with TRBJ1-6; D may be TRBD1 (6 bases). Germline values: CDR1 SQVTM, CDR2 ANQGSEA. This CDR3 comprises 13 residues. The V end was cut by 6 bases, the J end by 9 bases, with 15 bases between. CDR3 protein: CSVEQGRGSPLHF. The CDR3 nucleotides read TGCAGCGTGGAACAGGGTCGGGGTTCACCCCTCCACTTT.

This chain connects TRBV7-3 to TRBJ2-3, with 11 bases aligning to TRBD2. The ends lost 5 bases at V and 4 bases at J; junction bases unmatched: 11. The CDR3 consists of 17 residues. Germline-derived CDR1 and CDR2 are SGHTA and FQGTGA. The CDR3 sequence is CASSPKTTSGSSDTQYF. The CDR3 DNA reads TGTGCCAGCAGCCCCAAGACAACTAGCGGGAGCTCAGATACGCAGTATTTT.

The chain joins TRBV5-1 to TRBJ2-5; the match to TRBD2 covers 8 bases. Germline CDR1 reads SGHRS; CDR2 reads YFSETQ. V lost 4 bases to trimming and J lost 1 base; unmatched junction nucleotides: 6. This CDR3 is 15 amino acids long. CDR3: CASSLSGAFQETQYF. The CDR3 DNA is TGCGCCAGCAGCCTTAGCGGGGCGTTCCAAGAGACCCAGTACTTC.

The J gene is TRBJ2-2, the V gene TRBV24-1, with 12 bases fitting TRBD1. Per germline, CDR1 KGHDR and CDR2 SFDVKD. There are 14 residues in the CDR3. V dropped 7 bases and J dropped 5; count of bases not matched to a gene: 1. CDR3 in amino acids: CATRGQGATGELFF. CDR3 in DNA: TGTGCCACCAGGGGACAGGGGGCGACCGGGGAGCTGTTTTTT.

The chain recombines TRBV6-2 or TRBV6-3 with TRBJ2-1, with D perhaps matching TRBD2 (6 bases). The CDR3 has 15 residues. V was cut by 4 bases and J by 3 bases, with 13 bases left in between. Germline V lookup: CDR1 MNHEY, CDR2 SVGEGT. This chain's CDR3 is CASSFGRGGYNEQFF. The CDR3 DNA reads TGTGCCAGCAGTTTTGGGCGGGGAGGCTACAATGAGCAGTTCTTC.

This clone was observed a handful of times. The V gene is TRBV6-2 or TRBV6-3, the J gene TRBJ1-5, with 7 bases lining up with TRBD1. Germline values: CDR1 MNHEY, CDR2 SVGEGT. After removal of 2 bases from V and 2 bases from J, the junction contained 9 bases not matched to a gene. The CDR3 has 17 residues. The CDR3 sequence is CASSYRTGGGGNQPQHF. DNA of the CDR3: TGTGCCAGCAGTTACCGGACAGGAGGGGGGGGCAATCAGCCCCAGCATTTT.

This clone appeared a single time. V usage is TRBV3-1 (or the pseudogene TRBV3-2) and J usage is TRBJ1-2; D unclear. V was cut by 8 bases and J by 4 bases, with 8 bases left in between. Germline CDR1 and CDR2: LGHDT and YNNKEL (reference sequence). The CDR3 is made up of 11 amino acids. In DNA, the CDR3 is TGTGCCAGCGGATGGAGCTATGGCTACACCTTC. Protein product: CASGWSYGYTF.

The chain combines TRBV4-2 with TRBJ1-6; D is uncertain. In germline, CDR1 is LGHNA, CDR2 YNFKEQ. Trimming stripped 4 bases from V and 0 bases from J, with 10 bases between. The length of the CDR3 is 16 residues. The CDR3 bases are TGTGCCAGCAGCCCCAAGGTCGACTCCTATAATTCACCCCTCCACTTT. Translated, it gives CASSPKVDSYNSPLHF.

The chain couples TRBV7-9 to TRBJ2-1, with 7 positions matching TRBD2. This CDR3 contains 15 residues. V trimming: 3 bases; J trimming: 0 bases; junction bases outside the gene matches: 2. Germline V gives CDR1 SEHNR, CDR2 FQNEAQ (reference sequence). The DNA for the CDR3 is TGTGCCAGCAGCTTGAGGGACTACTCCTACAATGAGCAGTTCTTC. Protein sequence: CASSLRDYSYNEQFF.

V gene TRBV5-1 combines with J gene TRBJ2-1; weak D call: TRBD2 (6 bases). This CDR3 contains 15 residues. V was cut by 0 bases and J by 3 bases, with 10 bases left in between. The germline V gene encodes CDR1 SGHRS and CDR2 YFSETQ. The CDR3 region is CASSLATSFYNEQFF. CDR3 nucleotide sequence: TGCGCCAGCAGCTTGGCCACTAGCTTCTACAATGAGCAGTTCTTC.

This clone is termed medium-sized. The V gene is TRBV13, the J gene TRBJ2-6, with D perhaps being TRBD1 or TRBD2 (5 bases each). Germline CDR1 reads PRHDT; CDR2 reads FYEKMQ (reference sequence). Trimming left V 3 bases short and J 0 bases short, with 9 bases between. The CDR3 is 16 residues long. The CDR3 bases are TGTGCCAGCAGCTTCGGGGCAGCCTCTGGGGCCAACGTCCTGACTTTC. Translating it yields CASSFGAASGANVLTF.

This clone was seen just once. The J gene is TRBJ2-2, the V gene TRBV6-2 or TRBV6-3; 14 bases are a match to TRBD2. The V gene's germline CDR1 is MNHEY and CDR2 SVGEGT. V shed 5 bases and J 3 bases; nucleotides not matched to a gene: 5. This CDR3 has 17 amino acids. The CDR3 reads CASSLGLAGVDTGELFF. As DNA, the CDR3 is TGTGCCAGCAGTCTGGGACTAGCGGGAGTTGACACCGGGGAGCTGTTTTTT.

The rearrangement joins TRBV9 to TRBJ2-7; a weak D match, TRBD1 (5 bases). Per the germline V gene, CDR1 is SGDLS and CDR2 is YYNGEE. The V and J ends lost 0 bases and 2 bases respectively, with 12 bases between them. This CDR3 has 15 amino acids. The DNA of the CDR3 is TGTGCCAGCAGCGTAGAGGGTAGGGGCACCTACGAGCAGTACTTC. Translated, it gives CASSVEGRGTYEQYF.